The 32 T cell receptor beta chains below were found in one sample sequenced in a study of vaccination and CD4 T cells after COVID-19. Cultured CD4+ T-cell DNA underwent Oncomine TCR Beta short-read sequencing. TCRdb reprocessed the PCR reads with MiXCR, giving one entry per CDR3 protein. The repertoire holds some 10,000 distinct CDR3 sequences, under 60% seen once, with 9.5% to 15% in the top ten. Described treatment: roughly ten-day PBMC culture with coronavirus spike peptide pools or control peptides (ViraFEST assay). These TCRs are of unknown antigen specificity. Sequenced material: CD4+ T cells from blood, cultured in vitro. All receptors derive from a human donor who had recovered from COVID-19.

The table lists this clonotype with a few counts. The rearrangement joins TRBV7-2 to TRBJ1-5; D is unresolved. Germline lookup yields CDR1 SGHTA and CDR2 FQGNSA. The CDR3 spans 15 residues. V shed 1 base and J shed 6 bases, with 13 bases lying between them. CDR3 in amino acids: CASSLGNSPSQPQHF. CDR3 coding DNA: TGTGCCAGCAGCTTAGGAAACAGCCCAAGTCAGCCCCAGCATTTT.

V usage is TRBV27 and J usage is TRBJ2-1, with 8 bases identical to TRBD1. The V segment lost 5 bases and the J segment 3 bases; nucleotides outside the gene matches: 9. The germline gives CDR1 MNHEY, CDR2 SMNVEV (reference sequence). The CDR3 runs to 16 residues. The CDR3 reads CASSLAAGGGYNEQFF. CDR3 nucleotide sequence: TGTGCCAGCAGTCTCGCTGCAGGGGGCGGCTACAATGAGCAGTTCTTC.

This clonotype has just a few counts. The CDR3 protein is CASSRAGTRGTEAFF. DNA of the CDR3: TGTGCCAGCAGTCGAGCAGGGACGAGGGGCACTGAAGCTTTCTTT. The chain combines TRBV7-2 with TRBJ1-1; a possible D gene is TRBD1 (5 bases). Germline CDR1 reads SGHTA; CDR2 reads FQGNSA. This CDR3 region has 15 residues. V dropped 6 bases and J dropped 4 bases, with 18 bases sitting between them.

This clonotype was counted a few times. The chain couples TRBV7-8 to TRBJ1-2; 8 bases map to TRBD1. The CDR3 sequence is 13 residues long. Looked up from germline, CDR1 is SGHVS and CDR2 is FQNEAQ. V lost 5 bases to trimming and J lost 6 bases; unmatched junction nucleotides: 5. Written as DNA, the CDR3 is TGTGCCAGCAGCATCAACAGGGGGGATGGCTACACCTTC. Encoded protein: CASSINRGDGYTF.

The CDR3 loop reads CATSLGTDTQYF. The CDR3 bases are TGTGCCACCAGTTTGGGCACAGATACGCAGTATTTT. The chain combines TRBV24-1 with TRBJ2-3; D remains unclear. Between the trimmed V and J ends, which lost 6 bases and 1 base, there was a span of 4 bases. The CDR3 runs 12 residues. CDR1 is KGHDR, CDR2 SFDVKD, per germline.

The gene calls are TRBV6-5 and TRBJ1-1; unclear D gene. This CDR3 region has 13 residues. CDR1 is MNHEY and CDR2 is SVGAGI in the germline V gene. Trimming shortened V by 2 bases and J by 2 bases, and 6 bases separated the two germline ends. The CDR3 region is CASSYTDNTEAFF. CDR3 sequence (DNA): TGTGCCAGCAGTTACACAGACAACACTGAAGCTTTCTTT.

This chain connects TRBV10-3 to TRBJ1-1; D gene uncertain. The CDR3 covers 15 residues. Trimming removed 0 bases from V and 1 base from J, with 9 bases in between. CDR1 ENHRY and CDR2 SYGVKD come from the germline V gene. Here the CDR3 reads CAISESNTPNTEAFF. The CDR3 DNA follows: TGTGCCATCAGTGAGTCTAACACCCCGAACACTGAAGCTTTCTTT.

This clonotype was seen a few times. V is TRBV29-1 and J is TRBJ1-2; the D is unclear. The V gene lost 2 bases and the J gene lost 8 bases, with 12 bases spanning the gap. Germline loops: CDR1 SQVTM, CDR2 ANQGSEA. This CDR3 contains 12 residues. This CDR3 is CSVESSGGGYTF. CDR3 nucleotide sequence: TGCAGCGTTGAAAGTTCCGGAGGGGGCTACACCTTC.

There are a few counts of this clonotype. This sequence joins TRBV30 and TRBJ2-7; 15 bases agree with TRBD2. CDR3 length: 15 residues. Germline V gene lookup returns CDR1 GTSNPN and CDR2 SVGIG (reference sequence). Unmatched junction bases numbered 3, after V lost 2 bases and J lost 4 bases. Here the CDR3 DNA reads TGTGCCTGGAGTTCGGGACTAGCGGGAGGATACGAGCAGTACTTC. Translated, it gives CAWSSGLAGGYEQYF.

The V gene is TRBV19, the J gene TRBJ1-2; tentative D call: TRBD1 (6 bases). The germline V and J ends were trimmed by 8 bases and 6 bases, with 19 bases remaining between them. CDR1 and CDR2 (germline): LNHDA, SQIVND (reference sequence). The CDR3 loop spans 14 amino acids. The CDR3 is CASDNRRQGHGYTF. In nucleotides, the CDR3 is TGTGCCAGTGACAACCGACGGCAGGGGCATGGCTACACCTTC. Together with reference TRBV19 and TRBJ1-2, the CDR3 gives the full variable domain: DGGITQSPKYLFRKEGQNVTLSCEQNLNHDAMYWYRQDPGQGLRLIYYSQIVNDFQKGDIAEGYSVSREKKESFPLTVTSAQKNPTAFYLCASDNRRQGHGYTFGSGTRLTVV.

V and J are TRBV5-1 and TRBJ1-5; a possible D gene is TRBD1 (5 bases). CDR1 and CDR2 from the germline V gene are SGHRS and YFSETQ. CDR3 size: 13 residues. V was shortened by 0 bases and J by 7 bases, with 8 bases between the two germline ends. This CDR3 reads CASSLDGQQPQHF. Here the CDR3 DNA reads TGCGCCAGCAGCTTGGATGGACAACAGCCCCAGCATTTT.

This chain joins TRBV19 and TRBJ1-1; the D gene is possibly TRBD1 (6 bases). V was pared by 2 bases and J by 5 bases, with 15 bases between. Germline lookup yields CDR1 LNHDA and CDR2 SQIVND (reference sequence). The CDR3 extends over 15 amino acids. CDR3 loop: CASSISGGLWTEAFF. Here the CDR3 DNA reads TGTGCCAGTAGTATAAGCGGGGGGCTTTGGACTGAAGCTTTCTTT.

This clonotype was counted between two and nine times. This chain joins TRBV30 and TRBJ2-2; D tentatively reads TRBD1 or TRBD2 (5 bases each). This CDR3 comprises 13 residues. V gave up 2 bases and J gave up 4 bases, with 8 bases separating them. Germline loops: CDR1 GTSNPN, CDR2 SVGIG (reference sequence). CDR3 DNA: TGTGCCTGGAGTCGGGGCCTCACCGGGGAGCTGTTTTTT. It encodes CAWSRGLTGELFF.

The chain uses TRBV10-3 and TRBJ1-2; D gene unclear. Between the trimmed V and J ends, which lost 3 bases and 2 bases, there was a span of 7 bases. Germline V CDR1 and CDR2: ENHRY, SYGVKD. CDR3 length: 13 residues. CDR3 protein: CAISEWPNYGYTF. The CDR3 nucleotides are TGTGCCATCAGTGAATGGCCGAACTATGGCTACACCTTC.

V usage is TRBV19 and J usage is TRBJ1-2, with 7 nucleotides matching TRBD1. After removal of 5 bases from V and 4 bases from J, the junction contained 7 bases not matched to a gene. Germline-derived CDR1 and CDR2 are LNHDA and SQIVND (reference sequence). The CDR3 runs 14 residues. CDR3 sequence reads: CASSPRQGRYGYTF. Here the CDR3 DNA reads TGTGCCAGTAGTCCCAGACAGGGTCGCTATGGCTACACCTTC.

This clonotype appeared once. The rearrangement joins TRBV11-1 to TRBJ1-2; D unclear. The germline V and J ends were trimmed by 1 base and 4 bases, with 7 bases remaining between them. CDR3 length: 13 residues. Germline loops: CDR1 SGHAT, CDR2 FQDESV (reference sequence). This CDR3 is CASSLGGSYGYTF. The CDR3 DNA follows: TGTGCCAGCAGCTTAGGAGGTAGCTATGGCTACACCTTC.

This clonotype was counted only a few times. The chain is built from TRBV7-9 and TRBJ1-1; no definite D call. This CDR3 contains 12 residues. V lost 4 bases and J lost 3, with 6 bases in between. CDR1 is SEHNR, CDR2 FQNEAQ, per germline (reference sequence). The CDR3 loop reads CASSWDDTEAFF. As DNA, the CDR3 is TGTGCCAGCAGCTGGGATGACACTGAAGCTTTCTTT.

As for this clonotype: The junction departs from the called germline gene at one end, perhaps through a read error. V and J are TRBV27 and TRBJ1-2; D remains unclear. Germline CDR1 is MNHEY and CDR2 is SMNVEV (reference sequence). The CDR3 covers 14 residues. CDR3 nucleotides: TGTACCAGCAGTTTTCGGAGAACGGACTATGGCTACACCTTC. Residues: CTSSFRRTDYGYTF.

CDR3 residues: CAWSTGGGSSYGYTF. DNA for the CDR3: TGTGCCTGGAGTACCGGTGGAGGCAGTTCCTATGGCTACACCTTC. The gene calls are TRBV30 and TRBJ1-2; no firm D call. This CDR3 contains 15 residues. Germline V lookup: CDR1 GTSNPN, CDR2 SVGIG (reference sequence). Trimming removed 2 bases at V and 4 bases at J, with 17 bases between.

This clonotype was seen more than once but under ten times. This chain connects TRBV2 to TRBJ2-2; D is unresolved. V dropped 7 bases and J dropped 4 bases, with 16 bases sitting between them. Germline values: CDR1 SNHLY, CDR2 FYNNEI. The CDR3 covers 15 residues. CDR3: CASTLTLTSTGELFF. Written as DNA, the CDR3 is TGTGCCAGCACACTGACTCTAACGAGCACCGGGGAGCTGTTTTTT.

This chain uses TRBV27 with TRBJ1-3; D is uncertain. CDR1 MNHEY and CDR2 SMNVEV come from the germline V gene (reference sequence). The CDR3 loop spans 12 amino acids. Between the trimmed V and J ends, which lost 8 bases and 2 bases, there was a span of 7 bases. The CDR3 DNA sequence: TGTGCCAGCGTATTTACTGGAAACACCATATATTTT. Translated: CASVFTGNTIYF.

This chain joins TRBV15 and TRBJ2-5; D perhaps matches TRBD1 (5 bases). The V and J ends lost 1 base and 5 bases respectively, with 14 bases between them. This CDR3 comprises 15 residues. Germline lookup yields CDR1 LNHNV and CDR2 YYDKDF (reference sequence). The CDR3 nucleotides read TGTGCCACCAGCAGAGCCCCAGGGTCTGGGGAGACCCAGTACTTC. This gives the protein CATSRAPGSGETQYF.

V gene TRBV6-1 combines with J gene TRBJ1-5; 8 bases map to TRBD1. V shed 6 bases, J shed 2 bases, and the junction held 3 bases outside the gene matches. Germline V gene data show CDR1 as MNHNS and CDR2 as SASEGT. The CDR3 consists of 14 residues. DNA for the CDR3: TGTGCCAGCAGAAAGGGACAGGGCAATCAGCCCCAGCATTTT. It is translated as CASRKGQGNQPQHF.

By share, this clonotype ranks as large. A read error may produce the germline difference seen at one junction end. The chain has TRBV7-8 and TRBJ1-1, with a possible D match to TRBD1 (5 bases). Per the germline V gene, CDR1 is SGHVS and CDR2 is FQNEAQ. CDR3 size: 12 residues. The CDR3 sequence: CASSFGYRGVIF. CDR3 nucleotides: TGTGCCAGCAGCTTTGGGTACAGAGGGGTTATTTTT.

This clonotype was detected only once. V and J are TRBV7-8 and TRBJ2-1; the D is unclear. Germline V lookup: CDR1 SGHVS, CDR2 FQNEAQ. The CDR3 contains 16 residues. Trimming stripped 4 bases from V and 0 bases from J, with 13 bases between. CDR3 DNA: TGTGCCAGCAGCTCTATCTTCATGAGCTCCTACAATGAGCAGTTCTTC. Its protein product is CASSSIFMSSYNEQFF.

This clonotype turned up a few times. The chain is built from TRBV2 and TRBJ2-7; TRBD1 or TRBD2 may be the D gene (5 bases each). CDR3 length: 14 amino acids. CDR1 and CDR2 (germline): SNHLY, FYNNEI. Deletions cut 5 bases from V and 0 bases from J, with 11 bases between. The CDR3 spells CASSRGPSSYEQYF. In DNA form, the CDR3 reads TGTGCCAGCAGTAGGGGACCGAGCTCCTACGAGCAGTACTTC. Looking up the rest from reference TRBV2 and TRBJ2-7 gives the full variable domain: EPEVTQTPSHQVTQMGQEVILRCVPISNHLYFYWYRQILGQKVEFLVSFYNNEISEKSEIFDDQFSVERPDGSNFTLKIRSTKLEDSAMYFCASSRGPSSYEQYFGPGTRLTVT.

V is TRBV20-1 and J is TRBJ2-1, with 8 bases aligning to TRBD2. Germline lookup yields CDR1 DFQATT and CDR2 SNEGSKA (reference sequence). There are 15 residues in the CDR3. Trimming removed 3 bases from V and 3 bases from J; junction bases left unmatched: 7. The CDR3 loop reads CSARVAGLFYNEQFF. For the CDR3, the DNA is TGCAGTGCTAGGGTAGCGGGACTTTTCTACAATGAGCAGTTCTTC.

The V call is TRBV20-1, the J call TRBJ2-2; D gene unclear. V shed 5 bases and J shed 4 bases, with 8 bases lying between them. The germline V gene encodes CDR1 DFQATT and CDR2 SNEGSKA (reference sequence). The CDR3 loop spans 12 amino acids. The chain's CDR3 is CSAGPGTGELFF. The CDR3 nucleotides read TGCAGTGCTGGACCGGGCACCGGGGAGCTGTTTTTT.

CDR3 amino acids: CASSLAGGLNTEAFF. The CDR3 region has the DNA TGTGCCAGCAGCTTGGCCGGGGGATTGAACACTGAAGCTTTCTTT. The rearrangement joins TRBV5-4 to TRBJ1-1, with TRBD1 as a possible D gene (5 bases). V was clipped by 0 bases and J by 0 bases, with 9 bases between them. Germline V gives CDR1 SGHNT, CDR2 YYREEE (reference sequence). The CDR3 covers 15 residues.

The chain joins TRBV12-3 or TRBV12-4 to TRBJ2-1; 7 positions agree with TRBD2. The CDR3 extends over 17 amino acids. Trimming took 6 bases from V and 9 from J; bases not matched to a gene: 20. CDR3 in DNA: TGTGCCAGCAGCAAGGCCTTGGCGGGAGAAATTCGGCGTGAGCAGTTCTTC. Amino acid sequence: CASSKALAGEIRREQFF.

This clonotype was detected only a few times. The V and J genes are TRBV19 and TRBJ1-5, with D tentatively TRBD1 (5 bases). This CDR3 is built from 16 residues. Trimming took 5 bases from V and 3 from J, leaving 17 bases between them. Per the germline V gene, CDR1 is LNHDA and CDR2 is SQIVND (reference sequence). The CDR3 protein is CASSLVHGGVNQPQHF. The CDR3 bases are TGTGCCAGTAGTTTGGTTCACGGGGGGGTCAATCAGCCCCAGCATTTT.

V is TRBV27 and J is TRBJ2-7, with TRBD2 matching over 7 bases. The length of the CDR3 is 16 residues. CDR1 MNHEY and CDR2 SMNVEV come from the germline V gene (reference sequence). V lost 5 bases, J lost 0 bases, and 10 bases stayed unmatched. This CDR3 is CASSLTRAGSSYEQYF. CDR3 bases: TGTGCCAGCAGTCTGACTCGAGCGGGGAGCTCCTACGAGCAGTACTTC.